These 7 T cell receptor beta chains came from one sample sequenced in a study of PD-1 blockade in classical Hodgkin lymphoma (dated by TCRdb to 2018 to 2020). The sample's time point label, in plain terms: cycle 4 day 1 (C4D1), after 6 weeks of nivolumab. All trial patients had relapsed after autologous stem cell transplantation, with cohorts A, B and C differing in prior brentuximab vedotin exposure. Library creation used the immunoSEQ multiplex PCR assay. The table comes from immuneACCESS by way of TCRdb, which keeps in-frame sequences with V and J called. Part of the clones is missing from these tables; in studies checked, under half for an unresolved V gene and the rest for unknown reasons. Here the sample has more than 95,000 clones; roughly 90% occur a single time. About 20% of the sample is taken by the ten largest. Sequenced here: peripheral blood mononuclear cells (PBMCs), sampled before the fourth cycle of nivolumab. These receptors all stem from a human donor with classical Hodgkin lymphoma.

The J gene is TRBJ2-5, the V gene TRBV7-9; D perhaps matches TRBD1 (5 bases). Per germline, CDR1 SEHNR and CDR2 FQNEAQ (reference sequence). Between the trimmed V and J ends, which lost 3 bases and 4 bases, there was a span of 18 bases. This CDR3 has 16 amino acids. The CDR3: CASSLGQGRVRETQYF. The CDR3 DNA sequence: TGTGCCAGCAGCTTGGGGCAGGGAAGGGTTCGAGAGACCCAGTACTTC. The whole variable domain, remainder taken from reference TRBV7-9 and TRBJ2-5, is DTGVSQNPRHKITKRGQNVTFRCDPISEHNRLYWYRQTLGQGPEFLTYFQNEAQLEKSRLLSDRFSAERPKGSFSTLEIQRTEQGDSAMYLCASSLGQGRVRETQYFGPGTRLLVL.

This chain's CDR3 is CASSIGGADTEAFF. The CDR3 DNA reads as TGTGCCAGTAGTATAGGAGGGGCGGACACTGAAGCTTTCTTT. The chain has TRBV19 and TRBJ1-1; tentatively, D is TRBD1 (5 bases). Trimming took 1 base from V and 3 from J, leaving 9 bases between them. CDR3 size: 14 residues. The germline gives CDR1 LNHDA, CDR2 SQIVND (reference sequence).

This chain uses TRBV29-1 with TRBJ2-7; possible D gene TRBD2, 6 bases. The CDR3 is 13 amino acids. The V gene's germline CDR1 is SQVTM and CDR2 ANQGSEA. Trimming pared 4 bases from V and 3 bases from J, leaving 13 bases between. CDR3 region: CSVVIATSYEQYF. In DNA form, the CDR3 reads TGCAGCGTTGTAATAGCGACTAGCTACGAGCAGTACTTC.

The V call is TRBV7-9, the J call TRBJ2-3, with D tentatively TRBD1 (6 bases). This CDR3 has 16 amino acids. V dropped 4 bases and J dropped 4 bases, with 18 bases sitting between them. Germline loops: CDR1 SEHNR, CDR2 FQNEAQ (reference sequence). The CDR3 reads CASSSSTTWGPDTQYF. The CDR3 nucleotides are TGTGCCAGCAGCTCATCGACTACCTGGGGGCCAGATACGCAGTATTTT. Complete variable domain (other parts from reference TRBV7-9 and TRBJ2-3): DTGVSQNPRHKITKRGQNVTFRCDPISEHNRLYWYRQTLGQGPEFLTYFQNEAQLEKSRLLSDRFSAERPKGSFSTLEIQRTEQGDSAMYLCASSSSTTWGPDTQYFGPGTRLTVL.

The V and J genes are TRBV5-8 and TRBJ2-7, with D possibly TRBD2 on 5 matching bases. The CDR3 is 12 amino acids. Trimming removed 7 bases from V and 6 bases from J, with 14 bases in between. Germline V gene sequence: CDR1 SGHTS, CDR2 YDEGEE. The CDR3 sequence is CASRPGVGEQYF. The CDR3 DNA follows: TGTGCCAGCCGACCCGGGGTTGGCGAGCAGTACTTC. The full variable domain, in which reference TRBV5-8 and TRBJ2-7 provide the parts outside the CDR3, is EAGVTQSPTHLIKTRGQQATLRCSPISGHTSVYWYQQALGLGLQFLLWYDEGEERNRGNFPPRFSGRQFPNYSSELNVNALELEDSALYLCASRPGVGEQYFGPGTRLTVT.

The CDR3 region is CASSWTGTGGISTDTQYF. The CDR3, as DNA: TGCGCCAGCAGCTGGACCGGGACAGGGGGTATTAGCACAGATACGCAGTATTTT. The rearrangement joins TRBV5-1 to TRBJ2-3; 11 nucleotides align to TRBD1. Germline lookup yields CDR1 SGHRS and CDR2 YFSETQ. The CDR3 runs 18 residues. The junction had 9 bases not matched to a gene; V was cut back by 3 bases and J by 0 bases.

V and J are TRBV10-3 and TRBJ2-1; D is uncertain. V gave up 3 bases and J gave up 8 bases, with 11 bases separating them. Germline loops: CDR1 ENHRY, CDR2 SYGVKD. This CDR3 is built from 13 residues. Here the CDR3 reads CAISDTGLHEQFF. The DNA of the CDR3 is TGTGCCATCAGTGATACCGGCCTGCATGAGCAGTTCTTC.